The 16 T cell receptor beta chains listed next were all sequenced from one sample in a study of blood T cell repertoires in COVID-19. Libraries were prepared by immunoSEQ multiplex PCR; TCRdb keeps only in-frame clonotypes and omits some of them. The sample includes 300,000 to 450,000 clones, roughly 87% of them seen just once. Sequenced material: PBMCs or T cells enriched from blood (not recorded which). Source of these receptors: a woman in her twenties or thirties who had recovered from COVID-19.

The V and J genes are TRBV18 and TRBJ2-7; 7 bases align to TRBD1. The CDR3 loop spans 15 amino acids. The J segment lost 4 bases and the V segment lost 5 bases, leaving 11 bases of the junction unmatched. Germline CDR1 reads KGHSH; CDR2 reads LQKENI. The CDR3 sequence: CASSSRDRVSYEQYF. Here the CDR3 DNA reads TGTGCCAGCTCATCACGCGACAGGGTTTCTTACGAGCAGTACTTC.

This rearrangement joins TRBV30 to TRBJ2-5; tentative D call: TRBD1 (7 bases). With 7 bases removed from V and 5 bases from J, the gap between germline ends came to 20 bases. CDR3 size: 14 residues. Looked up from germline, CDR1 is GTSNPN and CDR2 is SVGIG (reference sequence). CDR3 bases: TGTGCCTTATACCGACAGGGAGGATTTGAGACCCAGTACTTC. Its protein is CALYRQGGFETQYF.

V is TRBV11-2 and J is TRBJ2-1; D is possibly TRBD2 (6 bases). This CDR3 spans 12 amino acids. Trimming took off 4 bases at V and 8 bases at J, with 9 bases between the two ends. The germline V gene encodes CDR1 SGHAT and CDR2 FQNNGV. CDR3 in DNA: TGTGCCAGCAGCTCGACTAGAGATGAGCAGTTCTTC. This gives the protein CASSSTRDEQFF.

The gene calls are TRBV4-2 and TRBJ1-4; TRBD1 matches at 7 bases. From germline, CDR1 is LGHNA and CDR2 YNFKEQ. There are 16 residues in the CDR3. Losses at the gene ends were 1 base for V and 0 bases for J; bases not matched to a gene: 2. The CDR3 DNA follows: TGTGCCAGCAGCCAAGCGGGACAGTCAACTAATGAAAAACTGTTTTTT. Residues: CASSQAGQSTNEKLFF.

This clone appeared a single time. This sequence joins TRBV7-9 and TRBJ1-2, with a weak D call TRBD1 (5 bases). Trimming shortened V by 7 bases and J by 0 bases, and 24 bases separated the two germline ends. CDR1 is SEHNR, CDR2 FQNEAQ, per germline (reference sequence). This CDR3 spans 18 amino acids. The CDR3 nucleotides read TGTGCCAGCACCACCGATGGGGCTCTAATCACAGCTAACTATGGCTACACCTTC. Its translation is CASTTDGALITANYGYTF. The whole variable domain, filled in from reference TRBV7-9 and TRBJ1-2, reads DTGVSQNPRHKITKRGQNVTFRCDPISEHNRLYWYRQTLGQGPEFLTYFQNEAQLEKSRLLSDRFSAERPKGSFSTLEIQRTEQGDSAMYLCASTTDGALITANYGYTFGSGTRLTVV.

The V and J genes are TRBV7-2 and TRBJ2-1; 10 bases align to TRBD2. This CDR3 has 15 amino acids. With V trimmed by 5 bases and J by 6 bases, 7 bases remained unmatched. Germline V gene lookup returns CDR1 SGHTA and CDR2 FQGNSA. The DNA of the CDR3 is TGTGCCAGCAGCCGGGGGAGCGGGGGGGCCAATGAGCAGTTCTTC. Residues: CASSRGSGGANEQFF.

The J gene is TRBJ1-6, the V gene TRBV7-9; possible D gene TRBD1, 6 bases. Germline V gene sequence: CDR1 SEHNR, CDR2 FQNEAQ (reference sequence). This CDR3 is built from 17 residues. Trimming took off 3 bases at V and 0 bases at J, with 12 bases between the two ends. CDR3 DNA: TGTGCCAGCAGCTTCTACAGGGCACCCTCCTATAATTCACCCCTCCACTTT. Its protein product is CASSFYRAPSYNSPLHF.

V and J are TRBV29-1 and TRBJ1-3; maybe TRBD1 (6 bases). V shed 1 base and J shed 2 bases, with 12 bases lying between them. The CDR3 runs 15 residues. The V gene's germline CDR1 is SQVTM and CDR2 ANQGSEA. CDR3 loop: CSVEGGGVAGNTIYF. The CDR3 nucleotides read TGCAGCGTTGAAGGAGGGGGGGTAGCTGGAAACACCATATATTTT.

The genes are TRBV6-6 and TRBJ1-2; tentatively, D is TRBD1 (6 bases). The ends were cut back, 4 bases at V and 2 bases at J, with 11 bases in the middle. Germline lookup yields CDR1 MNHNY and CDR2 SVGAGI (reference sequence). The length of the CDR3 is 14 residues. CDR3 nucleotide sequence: TGTGCCAGCAGTTCCGGGACATTAAACTATGGCTACACCTTC. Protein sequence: CASSSGTLNYGYTF.

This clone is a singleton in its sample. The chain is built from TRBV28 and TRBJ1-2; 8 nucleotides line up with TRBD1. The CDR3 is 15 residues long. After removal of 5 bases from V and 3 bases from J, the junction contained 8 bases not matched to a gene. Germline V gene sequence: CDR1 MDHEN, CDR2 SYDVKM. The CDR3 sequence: CASSQTGDGDYGYTF. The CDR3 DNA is TGTGCCAGCAGTCAGACAGGGGACGGCGACTATGGCTACACCTTC.

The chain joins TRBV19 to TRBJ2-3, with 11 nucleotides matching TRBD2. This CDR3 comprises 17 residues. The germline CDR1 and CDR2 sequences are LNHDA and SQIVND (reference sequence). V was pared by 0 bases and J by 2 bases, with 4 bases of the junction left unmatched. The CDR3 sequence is CASSIELAGDNTDTQYF. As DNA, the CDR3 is TGTGCCAGTAGTATAGAACTAGCGGGAGATAACACAGATACGCAGTATTTT.

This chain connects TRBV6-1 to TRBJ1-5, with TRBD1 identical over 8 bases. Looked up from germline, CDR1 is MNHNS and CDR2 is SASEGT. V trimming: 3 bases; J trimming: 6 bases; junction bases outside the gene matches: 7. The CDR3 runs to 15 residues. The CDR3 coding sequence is TGTGCCAGCAGTGACCCAGGGGGCAGGGGTCAGCCCCAGCATTTT. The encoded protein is CASSDPGGRGQPQHF.

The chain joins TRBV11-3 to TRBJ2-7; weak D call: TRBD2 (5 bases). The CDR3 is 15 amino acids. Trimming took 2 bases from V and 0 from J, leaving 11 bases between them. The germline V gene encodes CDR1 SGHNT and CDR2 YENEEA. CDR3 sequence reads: CASSLSSGNSYEQYF. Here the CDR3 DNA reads TGTGCCAGCAGCTTAAGCAGCGGCAACTCCTACGAGCAGTACTTC.

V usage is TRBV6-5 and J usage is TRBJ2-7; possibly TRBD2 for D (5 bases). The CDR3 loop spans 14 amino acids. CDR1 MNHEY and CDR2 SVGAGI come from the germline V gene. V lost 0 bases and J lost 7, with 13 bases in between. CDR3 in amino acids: CASSYSLASGEQYF. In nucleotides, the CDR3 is TGTGCCAGCAGTTACTCGCTTGCTTCGGGGGAGCAGTACTTC.

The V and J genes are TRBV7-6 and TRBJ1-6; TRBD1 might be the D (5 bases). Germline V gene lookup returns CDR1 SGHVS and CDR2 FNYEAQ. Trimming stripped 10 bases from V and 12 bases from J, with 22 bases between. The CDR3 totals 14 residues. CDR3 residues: CATTPRLGVVPLHF. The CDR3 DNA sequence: TGTGCCACCACACCCAGGTTAGGGGTTGTACCCCTCCACTTT.

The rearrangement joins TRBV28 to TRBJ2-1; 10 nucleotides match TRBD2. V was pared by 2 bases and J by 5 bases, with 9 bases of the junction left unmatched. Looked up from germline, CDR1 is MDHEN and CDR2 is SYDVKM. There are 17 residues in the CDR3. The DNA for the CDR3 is TGTGCCAGCAGTTTAACTAGCGGGGTTATTTTGGACAATGAGCAGTTCTTC. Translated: CASSLTSGVILDNEQFF.